This TCR beta chain was sequenced for a study of metastatic and nonmetastatic thyroid tumors. Every patient was untreated before thyroid surgery. TCRdb reanalyzed the PCR reads via MiXCR. This repertoire shows some 45,000 clones, around 10% found once; its top ten account for approximately 8.8%. The germline V gene has CDR1 ENHRY and CDR2 SYGVKD. The ends were cut back, 2 bases at V and 6 bases at J, with 11 bases in the middle. The CDR3 runs 14 residues. Specimen: blood. The clonotype was recovered from a male donor with papillary thyroid cancer or a benign thyroid nodule (not recorded which). Some clones in this sample may be carry-over from other donors' samples. The chain employs TRBV10-3 and TRBJ1-5; D gene ambiguous. The CDR3 DNA sequence: TGTGCCATCAGTGAGGCATTGGGCACTCAGCCCCAGCATTTT. Its translation: CAISEALGTQPQHF.